This T cell receptor beta chain was captured by sequencing in a study of cytomegalovirus exposure and HLA in healthy donors (dated by TCRdb to the late 2010s). Concerning the study at large: In an earlier analysis of 587 of the donors, around 300 Gb of sequence data and roughly 100 million unique TCR beta sequences from 150 million to 200 million T cells were reported. Because of strong linkage in the cohort, roughly five DR-DQ haplotypes were treated as single units for association and clustering. Every discovery cohort repertoire had been produced on one sequencing platform. A later analysis re-examined previously published TCR beta repertoires from about 670 donors and added high-resolution HLA genotyping to investigate patterns of TCR occurrence. Along with the approximately 700-subject first cohort, a separate validation cohort of over a hundred different subjects was used. Typing coverage differed by locus: A, B, C, DRB1 and DQB1 were typed in roughly 620-640 donors, DQA1 in approximately 520, DPA1 in approximately 600, and DPB1 in just under 490. Among 398 genotyped donors of the cohort, an average of roughly 230,000 unique TCR beta nucleotide sequences was sequenced per donor, of which about 18% were non-productive. A later genetic analysis took genome-wide SNP genotypes for about three fifths of the 666 donors and used that subset as a discovery cohort. An early release that covered around 590 HLA-typed donors contained around 300 gigabases of sequencing data and 65 million to 100 million unique TCR sequences. The study aimed to test whether cataloging public T cell receptors could reveal signatures of past pathogen exposure. Rather than drawing on any new phenotypic data, the later analysis identified candidate immune exposures from TCR beta sequences and the way those sequences occurred across donors. HLA typing covered class I and class II loci at four-digit resolution. The genetic ancestry cluster associated with self-reported Caucasian donors included around four fifths of the 398 genotyped donors. Alongside the repertoire data, information on donor age, sex, ethnicity and CMV serostatus was compiled. Using immunosequencing, the study profiled T cell repertoires from 666 subjects and related those repertoires to cytomegalovirus serostatus. The study combined high-throughput TCR immunosequencing, statistical association of individual TCRs with disease status, and machine learning to predict cytomegalovirus infection status. An earlier analysis of some 500 of the donors used high-throughput TCR beta sequencing to judge whether each TCR beta V gene segment behaved as functional or pseudogenic.

Study-wide conclusions, independent of this receptor: Linkage disequilibrium might explain the correlated functional status among segregating V segments, but an unknown experimental factor could not be ruled out. The classifier was reported to diagnose cytomegalovirus status with high specificity and sensitivity in both the original and validation cohorts. A later genetic analysis associated a missense DCLRE1C variant with V-gene and J-gene trimming of TCR beta chains, and an independent cohort replicated the association. According to a later genetic analysis, donors in an Asian-associated ancestry cluster had fewer N-insertions in productive TCRs than the roughly 670-donor mean. Because counts were too low, roughly 17 rarely observed V segments, including chromosome 9 orphons, were left out of the earlier analysis of 587 of the donors. A later analysis found that TCR association rates varied across HLA loci, with DRB1 alleles showing the most associated TCRs and HLA-C alleles the fewest. Most TCR sequences were observed very rarely across donors, whereas some public TCRs were present in many individuals. A few of the identified cytomegalovirus-associated TCR beta chains were confirmed in vitro to be specific for cytomegalovirus antigens. A further reported finding was that TCR beta sequences accurately predicted the HLA-A and HLA-B alleles for most subjects in the first cohort. According to a later analysis, parvovirus B19, influenza, CMV and Epstein-Barr virus appeared linked to several top co-occurrence clusters. An earlier analysis of several hundred of the donors showed that most TCR beta V segments appeared in productive rearrangements either about 87% or about 30% of the time, which broadly matched IMGT annotations. A later analysis associated 15,000 or so TCR beta sequences with specific HLA alleles at a false discovery rate of 0.05. According to a later analysis, most CMV-associated TCR beta chains appeared to be HLA-restricted, and the HLA associations seemed to be driven largely by CMV exposure. Because HLA typing was unavailable for some donors at each locus, only the typed subset was used in association tests. A cluster of highly shared sequence variants was judged likely to be a technical artifact of the sequencing pipeline. According to the authors, the approach could potentially be generalized to other disease states and immunological phenotypes. Because the 87-base-pair reads could not distinguish some IMGT-functional V segments, including TRBV6-2 and TRBV6-3, those segments were excluded. The presence/absence analyses assumed that sequencing depth was roughly uniform across donors, and that assumption may not be true. In this cohort, only TCR beta chains were sequenced, and detectable features were limited by the absence of alpha or paired-chain data. A later analysis found that HLA-associated TCR beta chains were more clonally expanded and had lower generation probabilities than equally common non-associated chains. For the cohort, immune exposure information was limited to CMV serostatus. In the study, around 160 TCR beta chains were listed as associated with cytomegalovirus. Strong co-occurrence of HLA alleles, especially DR and DQ, made assigning TCR associations to individual alleles difficult.

In total, 630 or so healthy bone marrow donors made up the cohort. All cohort members were sampled while nominally healthy, although unrecorded immune exposures were likely present. The donor was CMV seropositive and was included in the group of approximately 310 seropositive cohort members. Every donor gave a peripheral blood sample, and the peripheral blood mononuclear cells from that sample were used for TCR beta sequencing. Genomic DNA was extracted from the blood cell samples with the Qiagen DNeasy Blood Extraction Kit. The library relied on the immunoSEQ multiplex PCR assay. For the multiplex PCR, a mixture combining 60 forward primers for TCR Vbeta segments and 13 reverse primers for TCR Jbeta segments was used. The CDR3 region of rearranged TCR beta genes was amplified from genomic DNA with a multiplex PCR assay. Amplified TCR beta libraries were sequenced as 87-base-pair reads on the Illumina HiSeq System. The study's own analysis went as follows. A later analysis counted tens of millions of unique TCR beta chains across the 650 to 700 repertoires, and 9.5 million to 11 million of these chains were shared by at least two donors. Raw reads were error-corrected and collapsed into unique sequences with a nearest-neighbor algorithm that merged closely related sequences to remove PCR and sequencing errors. CDR3 sequences were aligned to IMGT reference sequences to assign V, D and J gene segments. For a sequence to be retained, at least a six-nucleotide match to both a V gene segment and a J gene segment was required. A rearrangement was called productive if the CDR3 had no stop codons and remained in frame with V and J, and every other rearrangement was called non-productive. CDR3 was defined according to IMGT convention as the region running from the second conserved V-encoded cysteine to the conserved J-encoded phenylalanine. Sequences without an unambiguous match to a single V gene segment were excluded from the earlier analysis of approximately 560 of the donors. An earlier analysis of 587 of the donors classified V segments as functional when productive rearrangements were above 56.7% and as segregating when the standard deviation between donors was above 5%. A statistical classification framework was built to diagnose cytomegalovirus status from the catalog of TCR beta chain sequences. A later analysis assigned V and J genes by comparing TCR nucleotide sequences with IMGT/GENE-DB human TR gene sequences. A later analysis assigned CDR3 sequences and most-parsimonious VDJ recombination scenarios with the TCRdist pipeline. A later analysis defined each TCR beta chain by its CDR3 amino acid sequence plus V-gene family, and excluded reads lacking a unique V-gene family. To address suspected cross-contamination and a sequencing artifact, a later analysis removed a few hundred highly shared, low-generation-probability nucleotide sequences. In a later analysis, a clonal expansion index for each public chain was calculated from normalized within-repertoire ranks of inferred template counts. In a later analysis, generation probabilities were computed with a VDJ recombination model fitted to out-of-frame rearrangements, and the resulting probabilities were checked against IGoR. A later analysis scored TCR-TCR, TCR-HLA and TCR-CMV co-occurrence with hypergeometric tests, applying a repertoire-size bias correction to TCR pairs. In a later analysis, false discovery rates were estimated by permuting HLA or CMV assignments 20 times. In a later analysis, co-occurring TCRs were grouped using DBSCAN, and TCRdist sequence similarity was added for clustering within HLA-allele-positive subsets. Repertoires with fewer than 30,000 or more than 120,000 public chains were left out of co-occurrence clustering, as were about five repertoires with anomalous nucleotide sharing. TCRdb mirrors the immuneACCESS table, restricted to in-frame sequences. Some clones are absent from its copies; in checked studies, under half trace to an unresolved V gene, and the reason for the others is unknown. V, J and clone size were drawn from that table, and D and trimming were deduced from the DNA. For this sample there are 150,000 or so clones; roughly 80% appear just once. The ten biggest clones cover around an eighth of the sample.

For CDR1 and CDR2, the germline V gene lists ENHRY and SYGVKD. From its cysteine to its phenylalanine, the CDR3 spans 15 amino acids. Just the 45-base CDR3 DNA is kept, in frame starting at base 1. Unmatched junction bases come to 8, with V trimmed by 4 bases and J by 5 bases. Remarks on this clone: Its antigen is unknown. No base qualities exist here, and no much larger clone lies one base off it.

The receptor was derived from a man between 40 and 49 years old in good health and CMV-seropositive. Here the chain combines TRBV10-3 and TRBJ2-5, with TRBD2 matching 9 junction bases. What was sequenced was PBMCs. The DNA sequence follows: TGTGCCATCAGTGCTTCCGGGACTAGCAGCGAGACCCAGTACTTC. The translation is CAISASGTSSETQYF.